The present entry profiles one T cell receptor beta chain with its context. The antigen is undetermined. These data belong to a study of blood T cells in healthy people across ages. Overall study results and limits: More naive CD4+ cells and higher diversity marked long-lived donors relative to aged donors.

With a J-beta primer mix and a sample-barcoded 5' primer, a second PCR ran about 7 to 11 cycles. TCRdb processed the 5' RACE reads anew with MiXCR; each CDR3 protein has one entry. The table has approximately 290,000 distinct CDR3 sequences, around 29% seen once. This CDR3 spans 12 amino acids. Germline lookup yields CDR1 MNHEY and CDR2 SVGAGI. V was clipped by 5 bases and J by 6 bases, with 7 bases between them. The receptor was derived from a woman in her 70s in good health. The sequencing input was blood. The chain employs TRBV6-5 and TRBJ2-2; D remains unclear. As DNA, the CDR3 is TGTGCCAGCAGTGACCCGCCCGGGGAGCTGTTTTTT. This encodes CASSDPPGELFF.